Listed below are T cell receptor beta chains from one sample, sequenced in a study of T cell changes during pregnancy in multiple sclerosis. Clones were sequenced by immunoSEQ multiplex PCR, and TCRdb holds only the in-frame ones, with some missing. The profile covers about 51,000 clones, with around 90% appearing a single time and approximately 2.9% taken by the ten largest. The sequencing here drew on CD8+ T cells from peripheral blood mononuclear cells, taken in the second trimester of pregnancy. These receptors all stem from a female donor with multiple sclerosis, enrolled in a pregnancy study. Each CDR3 is given with its conserved first and last residue. A D gene is named only where the DNA matches it firmly. Not every row has a clone size; where given, it reads once, few, many or a size class.

. TRBJ1-1 TRBD1 TRBV2 TGTGCCAGCAGGGAATCCGGGACAGCCACTGAAGCTTTCTTT CASRESGTATEAFF
. TRBJ1-2 . TRBV19 TGTGCCAGGGCCTCCGGCCCCGCGGGGGGCTACACCTTC CARASGPAGGYTF
. TRBJ2-5 TRBD1 TRBV7-2 TGTGCCAGCAGCTTCCCCGGGACAGGGTTGTACCAAGAGACCCAGTACTTC CASSFPGTGLYQETQYF
. TRBJ1-5 TRBD1 TRBV9 TGTGCCAGCAGCGTAGGGGGACAGATGAGCAATCAGCCCCAGCATTTT CASSVGGQMSNQPQHF
. TRBJ2-1 TRBD1 TRBV11-2 TGTGCCAGCAGCCTACAGGGGGGCCCCTACAATGAGCAGTTCTTC CASSLQGGPYNEQFF
. TRBJ2-7 TRBD1 TRBV7-2 TGTGCCAGCAGCTCCCCAGGTAGCGGACAGGGGGAGTACGAGCAGTACTTC CASSSPGSGQGEYEQYF
. TRBJ2-7 TRBD2 TRBV6-5 TGTGCCAGCAGTTACGGGACTAGCGGGTTCTACGAGCAGTACTTC CASSYGTSGFYEQYF
. TRBJ2-2 . TRBV5-5 TGTGCCAGCAGCTTGCCACGGGACACCGCGTGGAACACCGGGGAGCTGTTTTTT CASSLPRDTAWNTGELFF
. TRBJ1-2 . TRBV15 TGTGCCACCAGCACCACCGGGGATCGATATGGCTACACCTTC CATSTTGDRYGYTF
. TRBJ1-2 . TRBV29-1 TGCAGCGTTGTTAGGGGACTTGAACCCAACTATGGCTACACCTTC CSVVRGLEPNYGYTF
. TRBJ2-2 . TRBV1 TGCACCAGCAGCCAAGCAAACCAACGACAGGGCACCGGGGAGCTGTTTTTT CTSSQANQRQGTGELFF
once TRBJ1-4 . TRBV7-6 TGTGCCAGCAGCTTAGATGACAGCGTCAATGAAAAACTGTTTTTT CASSLDDSVNEKLFF
once TRBJ2-7 TRBD1 TRBV7-9 TGTGCCATAACGTCAGGGGGCACCGAGCAGTACTTC CAITSGGTEQYF
. TRBJ2-5 TRBD2 TRBV5-6 TGTGCCAGCCTGACTGGGGGGGTCCAAGAGACCCAGTACTTC CASLTGGVQETQYF
. TRBJ1-2 . TRBV11-1 TGTGCCAGCAGCCAGCATTTCGGCTCCCAACCGGGACACAATGGCTACACCTTC CASSQHFGSQPGHNGYTF
once TRBJ1-5 TRBD1 TRBV5-6 TGTGCCAGCAGCTTCGGGACAGGGGCTCAGCCCCAGCATTTT CASSFGTGAQPQHF
. TRBJ2-7 . TRBV5-4 TGTGCCAGCAGCTTGGAAGGGGTCGCCGAGCAGTACTTC CASSLEGVAEQYF
. TRBJ2-7 . TRBV21-1 TGTGCCAGCAGCATACAGGTTGCCTACGAGCAGTACTTC CASSIQVAYEQYF
once TRBJ2-1 TRBD2 TRBV9 TGTGCCAGCAGCGGAGGGGCGGGGGATGAGCAGTTCTTC CASSGGAGDEQFF
few TRBJ1-2 . TRBV7-6 TGTGCCAGCAGCCTGGACAGCCATGGCTACACCTTC CASSLDSHGYTF
few TRBJ2-3 TRBD2 TRBV4-2 TGTGCCAGCAGCCAAGAGGGGCTAGCGGGGGGGCCAGATACGCAGTATTTT CASSQEGLAGGPDTQYF
. TRBJ2-2 . TRBV4-1 TGCGCCAGCAGCCCGGAGATGGGTCTCGCGGCCGGGGAGCTGTTTTTT CASSPEMGLAAGELFF
. TRBJ2-1 . TRBV7-9 TGTGCCAGCAGCTTGGTGACAGACAATGAGCAGTTCTTC CASSLVTDNEQFF
. TRBJ2-7 TRBD1 TRBV5-6 TGTGCCAGCAGCCGCCTACAGGGGGCGCTTCCCGAGCAGTACTTC CASSRLQGALPEQYF
. TRBJ2-3 TRBD1 TRBV5-5 TGTGCCAGCAGCTTGTTAATTCGTCAGGGGGAAGGCTCAGATACGCAGTATTTT CASSLLIRQGEGSDTQYF
. TRBJ1-3 . TRBV11-2 TGTGCCAGCAGCCCCCGATTCGCGGATTCTGGAAACACCATATATTTT CASSPRFADSGNTIYF
few TRBJ1-1 TRBD1 TRBV27 TGTGCCAGCAGTTTCGGGACAGGGTACACTGAAGCTTTCTTT CASSFGTGYTEAFF
. TRBJ1-5 TRBD1 TRBV30 TGTGCCTGGAGTGGGACAGGGGGTCGTCAGCCCCAGCATTTT CAWSGTGGRQPQHF
. TRBJ1-3 . TRBV29-1 TGCAGCGTTGAAGATCTTACAGAGTCAATCTCTGGAAACACCATATATTTT CSVEDLTESISGNTIYF
. TRBJ1-5 . TRBV28 TGTGCCAGCGGGGGCACCCTGTCGGCTCAGCCCCAGCATTTT CASGGTLSAQPQHF
once TRBJ1-1 . TRBV7-9 TGTGCCAGCAGCGGTGGACCAGGGTTCACTGAAGCTTTCTTT CASSGGPGFTEAFF
once TRBJ2-5 . TRBV25-1 TGTGCCAGCAGTGGGCGGGGCCAAGAGACCCAGTACTTC CASSGRGQETQYF
. TRBJ1-1 . TRBV14 TGTGCCAGCAGCCCAATCCCGGGTAGGGACTTTAACACTGAAGCTTTCTTT CASSPIPGRDFNTEAFF
. TRBJ1-1 TRBD1 TRBV6-5 TGTGCCAGCAGTTACTCGCGTCAGGGGGACACTGAAGCTTTCTTT CASSYSRQGDTEAFF
. TRBJ2-1 TRBD2 TRBV7-6 TGTGCCAGCAGCTTAGGGAGCCGGGAGGTCGATGAGCAGTTCTTC CASSLGSREVDEQFF
once TRBJ2-7 TRBD1 TRBV4-3 TGCGCCAGCAGCCCCGGGACAGCATACTACGAGCAGTACTTC CASSPGTAYYEQYF
. TRBJ2-2 TRBD2 TRBV7-3 TGTGCCAGCAGCTTAACCCAAGGACTAGCGGGAGACACCGGGGAGCTGTTTTTT CASSLTQGLAGDTGELFF
. TRBJ1-4 TRBD1 TRBV7-6 TGTGCCAGCAGCGGGACAGGGGGCTGGGCTAATGAAAAACTGTTTTTT CASSGTGGWANEKLFF
. TRBJ1-1 TRBD1 TRBV4-3 TGCGCCAGCAGCCTCGGACAGGCCCCGAACACTGAAGCTTTCTTT CASSLGQAPNTEAFF
. TRBJ1-1 . TRBV4-3 TGCGCCAGCAGCCCACATGCGGGGGGTTGGGGAAACACTGAAGCTTTCTTT CASSPHAGGWGNTEAFF
. TRBJ2-1 . TRBV19 TGTGCCAGTAGTATTATTGCGGCGGCCTACAATGAGCAGTTCTTC CASSIIAAAYNEQFF
. TRBJ2-3 TRBD2 TRBV9 TGTGCCAGCAGCGTACAGCGGGGGGGCCAAGATACGCAGTATTTT CASSVQRGGQDTQYF
. TRBJ1-1 . TRBV5-1 TGCGCCAGCAGCTCGACGGGGGACGTTGAAGCTTTCTTT CASSSTGDVEAFF
. TRBJ1-5 . TRBV9 TGTGCCAGCAGCGTCGGAGGCAATAGCAATCAGCCCCAGCATTTT CASSVGGNSNQPQHF
. TRBJ1-1 . TRBV10-2 TGCGCCAGCAGTGAGGGGGCCAGGGCCATTCGATTGAACACTGAAGCTTTCTTT CASSEGARAIRLNTEAFF
once TRBJ2-1 . TRBV2 TGTGCCAGCAGTGAAGCAACAGGCAAGCAGTTCTTC CASSEATGKQFF
. TRBJ2-7 . TRBV19 TGTGCCAGTAGGGGCCTGTCGAGTAGCTCCTACGAGCAGTACTTC CASRGLSSSSYEQYF
. TRBJ2-5 . TRBV9 TGTGCCAGCAGCGTAGGGGACTACCAAGAGACCCAGTACTTC CASSVGDYQETQYF
. TRBJ1-1 . TRBV9 TGTGCCAGCAGCGTTGGTGGGGGCATGAACACTGAAGCTTTCTTT CASSVGGGMNTEAFF
. TRBJ2-1 . TRBV5-4 TGTGCCAGCAGCTGGGGGACTTCACTCAATGAGCAGTTCTTC CASSWGTSLNEQFF
. TRBJ2-1 TRBD2 TRBV4-1 TGCGCCAGCAGCCAAGACGCGAGCGGGGGGGCGGATGAGCAGTTCTTC CASSQDASGGADEQFF
. TRBJ2-5 . TRBV4-2 TGTGCCAGCAGCCAAGGGTTCCGGCGTGGGGGCCCTCAAGAGACCCAGTACTTC CASSQGFRRGGPQETQYF
. TRBJ1-2 . TRBV2 TGTGCCAGCAGTGTTGGTGGGCCTGGCTATGGCTACACCTTC CASSVGGPGYGYTF
once TRBJ1-2 . TRBV5-4 TGTGCCAGCAACCCGACAGGATTCGACTATGGCTACACCTTC CASNPTGFDYGYTF
. TRBJ2-7 TRBD1 TRBV27 TGTGCCAGCAGTCCCGGGTCGACAGGGATCCACGAGCAGTACTTC CASSPGSTGIHEQYF
. TRBJ1-5 . TRBV2 TGTGCCAGCAGTGGCTGGGGGGGAAGCGATCAGCCCCAGCATTTT CASSGWGGSDQPQHF
. TRBJ2-1 . TRBV7-9 TGTGCCAGCAGCAACGGAAGGAGCTCCTACAATGAGCAGTTCTTC CASSNGRSSYNEQFF